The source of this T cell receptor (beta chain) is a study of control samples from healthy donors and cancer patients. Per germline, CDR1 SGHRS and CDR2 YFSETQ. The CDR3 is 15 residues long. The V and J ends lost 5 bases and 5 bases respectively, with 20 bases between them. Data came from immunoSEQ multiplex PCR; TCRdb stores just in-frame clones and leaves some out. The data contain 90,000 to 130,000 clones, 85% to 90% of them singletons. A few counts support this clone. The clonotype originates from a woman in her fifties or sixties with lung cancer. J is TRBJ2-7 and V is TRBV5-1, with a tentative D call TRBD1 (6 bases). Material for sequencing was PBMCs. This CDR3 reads CASSIRTAVFNEQYF. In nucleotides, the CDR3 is TGCGCCAGCAGTATCAGGACAGCGGTGTTCAACGAGCAGTACTTC.